A selection of T cell receptor beta chains follows, all from one sample in a study of PD-1 blockade in classical Hodgkin lymphoma. This table comes from immunoSEQ multiplex PCR, and its TCRdb copy is limited to in-frame clones, with some not included. The repertoire holds 100,000 or so clones, with roughly nine tenths as singletons. The sample in question was peripheral blood mononuclear cells (PBMCs), obtained before the fourth cycle of nivolumab. The receptors here all came from a human donor with classical Hodgkin lymphoma. Both conserved end residues are part of each CDR3. A D gene is named only where the DNA matches it firmly. Rows may omit the clone size; those that give it use once, few, many or a size class.

J gene: TRBJ1-5; V gene: TRBV25-1; clone size: .; D gene: .; CDR3 protein: CASSLIQGSNQPQHF; CDR3 DNA: TGTGCCAGCAGTTTAATTCAGGGGAGCAATCAGCCCCAGCATTTT
J gene: TRBJ2-4; V gene: TRBV5-6; clone size: .; D gene: TRBD2; CDR3 protein: CASSFGRKAKNIQYF; CDR3 DNA: TGTGCCAGCAGCTTCGGGAGGAAAGCCAAAAACATTCAGTACTTC
J gene: TRBJ1-1; V gene: TRBV7-9; clone size: .; D gene: .; CDR3 protein: CASSPNLGANTEAFF; CDR3 DNA: TGTGCCAGCAGCCCTAACCTAGGAGCGAACACTGAAGCTTTCTTT
J gene: TRBJ1-1; V gene: TRBV28; clone size: .; D gene: .; CDR3 protein: CASSLLERGGEAFF; CDR3 DNA: TGTGCCAGCAGTTTATTAGAAAGGGGCGGGGAAGCTTTCTTT
J gene: TRBJ2-3; V gene: TRBV5-4; clone size: .; D gene: .; CDR3 protein: CASSYRVDTQYF; CDR3 DNA: TGTGCCAGCAGCTACAGGGTAGATACGCAGTATTTT
J gene: TRBJ1-4; V gene: TRBV18; clone size: .; D gene: TRBD1; CDR3 protein: CASSPQGGDEKLFF; CDR3 DNA: TGTGCCAGCTCACCGCAGGGGGGAGATGAAAAACTGTTTTTT
J gene: TRBJ1-1; V gene: TRBV5-1; clone size: .; D gene: .; CDR3 protein: CASTLGQMNTEAFF; CDR3 DNA: TGCGCCAGCACCCTGGGACAAATGAACACTGAAGCTTTCTTT
J gene: TRBJ1-1; V gene: TRBV13; clone size: .; D gene: .; CDR3 protein: CASSSVSNTEAFF; CDR3 DNA: TGTGCCAGCAGCTCGGTCTCTAACACTGAAGCTTTCTTT
J gene: TRBJ1-5; V gene: TRBV18; clone size: .; D gene: .; CDR3 protein: CASSPPSGARQPQHF; CDR3 DNA: TGTGCCAGCTCACCACCGTCGGGGGCGAGGCAGCCCCAGCATTTT
J gene: TRBJ2-2; V gene: TRBV29-1; clone size: .; D gene: TRBD1; CDR3 protein: CSVKNGQGAVTGELFF; CDR3 DNA: TGCAGCGTGAAAAATGGACAGGGGGCAGTCACCGGGGAGCTGTTTTTT
J gene: TRBJ2-7; V gene: TRBV5-1; clone size: .; D gene: TRBD1; CDR3 protein: CASSSGTGTYEQYF; CDR3 DNA: TGCGCCAGCAGCAGCGGGACAGGGACCTACGAGCAGTACTTC
J gene: TRBJ1-4; V gene: TRBV28; clone size: .; D gene: .; CDR3 protein: CASSLQAISFKLFF; CDR3 DNA: TGTGCCAGCAGTTTACAGGCGATCTCCTTCAAACTGTTTTTT
J gene: TRBJ1-1; V gene: TRBV18; clone size: .; D gene: TRBD1; CDR3 protein: CASSPDRVNTEAFF; CDR3 DNA: TGTGCCAGCTCTCCGGACAGGGTGAACACTGAAGCTTTCTTT
J gene: TRBJ2-7; V gene: TRBV5-4; clone size: .; D gene: .; CDR3 protein: CASSGLEQYF; CDR3 DNA: TGTGCCAGCAGTGGTCTTGAGCAGTACTTC
J gene: TRBJ2-7; V gene: TRBV19; clone size: .; D gene: .; CDR3 protein: CASSRIGTSGEQYF; CDR3 DNA: TGTGCCAGTAGTAGAATCGGGACGAGCGGCGAGCAGTACTTC
J gene: TRBJ2-1; V gene: TRBV7-2; clone size: .; D gene: .; CDR3 protein: CASSLLTGGYNEQFF; CDR3 DNA: TGTGCCAGCAGCCTACTAACCGGGGGTTACAATGAGCAGTTCTTC
J gene: TRBJ2-3; V gene: TRBV6-1; clone size: .; D gene: .; CDR3 protein: CASSAWDGDTDTQYF; CDR3 DNA: TGTGCCAGCAGTGCCTGGGACGGCGACACAGATACGCAGTATTTT
J gene: TRBJ2-1; V gene: TRBV27; clone size: .; D gene: TRBD1; CDR3 protein: CASTPRGLANNEQFF; CDR3 DNA: TGTGCCAGCACCCCCAGGGGGCTAGCTAACAATGAGCAGTTCTTC
J gene: TRBJ2-2; V gene: TRBV13; clone size: .; D gene: TRBD2; CDR3 protein: CASSKGLAANTGELFF; CDR3 DNA: TGTGCCAGCAGCAAGGGACTAGCAGCGAACACCGGGGAGCTGTTTTTT
J gene: TRBJ2-7; V gene: TRBV7-2; clone size: .; D gene: TRBD2; CDR3 protein: CASSLVPGGSEQYF; CDR3 DNA: TGTGCCAGCAGCTTAGTCCCGGGCGGGAGCGAGCAGTACTTC
J gene: TRBJ2-1; V gene: TRBV18; clone size: .; D gene: TRBD2; CDR3 protein: CASSKPGTRNNEQFF; CDR3 DNA: TGTGCCAGCTCAAAACCTGGGACTAGGAACAATGAGCAGTTCTTC
J gene: TRBJ2-3; V gene: TRBV19; clone size: once; D gene: TRBD2; CDR3 protein: CASSTSGSATDTQYF; CDR3 DNA: TGTGCCAGTTCGACTAGCGGGAGTGCCACAGATACGCAGTATTTT
J gene: TRBJ2-7; V gene: TRBV28; clone size: .; D gene: .; CDR3 protein: CASSQPGLPTGEQYF; CDR3 DNA: TGTGCCAGCAGCCAACCGGGCCTTCCTACGGGTGAGCAGTACTTC
J gene: TRBJ2-7; V gene: TRBV19; clone size: .; D gene: TRBD1; CDR3 protein: CASTQTGESYEQYF; CDR3 DNA: TGTGCCAGTACCCAGACAGGGGAATCCTACGAGCAGTACTTC
J gene: TRBJ2-7; V gene: TRBV5-4; clone size: .; D gene: TRBD2; CDR3 protein: CACRTSDLPYEQYF; CDR3 DNA: TGTGCCTGTAGGACTAGCGACTTACCCTACGAGCAGTACTTC
J gene: TRBJ2-5; V gene: TRBV29-1; clone size: .; D gene: .; CDR3 protein: CSVARERGTQYF; CDR3 DNA: TGCAGCGTTGCTCGAGAGAGGGGGACCCAGTACTTC
J gene: TRBJ2-3; V gene: TRBV18; clone size: .; D gene: .; CDR3 protein: CASSNGISGTDTQYF; CDR3 DNA: TGTGCCAGCTCAAACGGGATCTCGGGGACAGATACGCAGTATTTT
J gene: TRBJ2-3; V gene: TRBV6-4; clone size: .; D gene: TRBD2; CDR3 protein: CASSDLAEPTDTQYF; CDR3 DNA: TGTGCCAGCAGTGATCTAGCGGAGCCCACAGATACGCAGTATTTT
J gene: TRBJ2-1; V gene: TRBV5-6; clone size: .; D gene: TRBD2; CDR3 protein: CASSAITSAKRGSYNEQFF; CDR3 DNA: TGTGCCAGCAGCGCGATAACTAGCGCTAAACGAGGCTCCTACAATGAGCAGTTCTTC
J gene: TRBJ2-7; V gene: TRBV14; clone size: .; D gene: .; CDR3 protein: CASSQDWGSEQYF; CDR3 DNA: TGTGCCAGCAGCCAAGATTGGGGATCCGAGCAGTACTTC
J gene: TRBJ1-1; V gene: TRBV19; clone size: .; D gene: .; CDR3 protein: CASSIGGNRTTEAFF; CDR3 DNA: TGTGCCAGTAGTATTGGTGGAAATAGGACCACTGAAGCTTTCTTT
J gene: TRBJ1-2; V gene: TRBV2; clone size: .; D gene: .; CDR3 protein: CASSALSNYGYTF; CDR3 DNA: TGTGCCAGCAGTGCTCTCAGTAACTATGGCTACACCTTC
J gene: TRBJ2-7; V gene: TRBV4-3; clone size: .; D gene: .; CDR3 protein: CASSQDRMGYGGSYEQYF; CDR3 DNA: TGCGCCAGCAGCCAAGATCGCATGGGGTACGGGGGCTCCTACGAGCAGTACTTC